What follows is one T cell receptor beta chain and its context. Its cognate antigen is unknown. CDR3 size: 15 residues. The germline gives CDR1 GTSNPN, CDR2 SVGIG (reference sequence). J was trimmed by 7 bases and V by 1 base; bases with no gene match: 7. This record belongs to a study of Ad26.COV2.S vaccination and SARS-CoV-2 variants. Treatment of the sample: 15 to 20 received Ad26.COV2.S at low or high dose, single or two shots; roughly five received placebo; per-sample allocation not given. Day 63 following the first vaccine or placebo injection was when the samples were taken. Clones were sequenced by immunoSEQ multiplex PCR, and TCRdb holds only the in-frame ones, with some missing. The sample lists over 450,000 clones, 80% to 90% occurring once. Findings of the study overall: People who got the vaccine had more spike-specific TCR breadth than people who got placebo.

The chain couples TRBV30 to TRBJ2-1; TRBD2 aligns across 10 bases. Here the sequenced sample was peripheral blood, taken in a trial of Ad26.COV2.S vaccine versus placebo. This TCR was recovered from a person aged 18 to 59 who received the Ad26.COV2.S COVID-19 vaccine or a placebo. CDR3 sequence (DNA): TGTGCCTGGAGTGGTATTAGCGGGGGGTGGAATGAGCAGTTCTTC. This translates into CAWSGISGGWNEQFF. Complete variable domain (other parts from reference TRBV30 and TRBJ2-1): SQTIHQWPATLVQPVGSPLSLECTVEGTSNPNLYWYRQAAGRGLQLLFYSVGIGQISSEVPQNLSASRPQDRQFILSSKKLLLSDSGFYLCAWSGISGGWNEQFFGPGTRLTVL.